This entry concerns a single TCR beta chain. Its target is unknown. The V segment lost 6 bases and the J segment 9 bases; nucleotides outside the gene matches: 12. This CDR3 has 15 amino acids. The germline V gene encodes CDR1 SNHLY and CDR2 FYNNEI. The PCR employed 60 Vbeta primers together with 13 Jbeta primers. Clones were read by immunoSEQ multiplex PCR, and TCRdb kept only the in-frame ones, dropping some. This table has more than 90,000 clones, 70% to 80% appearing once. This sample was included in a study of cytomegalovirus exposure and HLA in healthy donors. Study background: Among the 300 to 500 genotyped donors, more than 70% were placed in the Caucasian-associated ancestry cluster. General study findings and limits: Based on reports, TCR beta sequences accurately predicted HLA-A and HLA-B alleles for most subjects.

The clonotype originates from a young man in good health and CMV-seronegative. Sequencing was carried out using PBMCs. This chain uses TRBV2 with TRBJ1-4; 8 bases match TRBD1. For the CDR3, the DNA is TGTGCCAGCAGGGAAAGGACAGGGCTAGGGCAAAAACTGTTTTTT. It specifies CASRERTGLGQKLFF.